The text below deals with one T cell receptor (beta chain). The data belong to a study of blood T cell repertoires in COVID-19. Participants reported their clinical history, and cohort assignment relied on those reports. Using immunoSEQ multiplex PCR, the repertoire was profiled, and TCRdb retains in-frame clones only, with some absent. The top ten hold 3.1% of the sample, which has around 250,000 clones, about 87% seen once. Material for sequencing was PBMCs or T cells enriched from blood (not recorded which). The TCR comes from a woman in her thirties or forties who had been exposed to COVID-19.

The CDR3 protein is CASSAGQGNQPQHF. CDR3 sequence (DNA): TGTGCCAGCTCAGCGGGACAGGGGAATCAGCCCCAGCATTTT. This chain links TRBV18 with TRBJ1-5; 10 positions match TRBD1. Unmatched junction bases numbered 2, after V lost 5 bases and J lost 4 bases. This CDR3 comprises 14 residues. Germline CDR1 is KGHSH and CDR2 is LQKENI.